This T cell receptor beta chain stems from a study of blood T cell repertoires in COVID-19. CDR1 and CDR2 (germline): LNHDA, SQIVND (reference sequence). The CDR3 extends over 15 amino acids. With 3 bases removed from V and 8 bases from J, the gap between germline ends came to 19 bases. The assay was immunoSEQ multiplex PCR, and TCRdb's table has in-frame clones only and misses some. The data contain 200,000 or so clones, about 80% of them singletons. The sequencing input was PBMCs or T cells enriched from blood (not recorded which). The V call is TRBV19, the J call TRBJ1-2; tentatively, D is TRBD1 (5 bases). This receptor was obtained from a man in his 60s who had recovered from COVID-19. Here the CDR3 reads CASSINTVKGWGYTF. The CDR3 bases are TGTGCCAGTAGTATCAATACAGTTAAGGGGTGGGGCTACACCTTC. Full variable domain (remainder filled in from reference TRBV19 and TRBJ1-2): DGGITQSPKYLFRKEGQNVTLSCEQNLNHDAMYWYRQDPGQGLRLIYYSQIVNDFQKGDIAEGYSVSREKKESFPLTVTSAQKNPTAFYLCASSINTVKGWGYTFGSGTRLTVV.